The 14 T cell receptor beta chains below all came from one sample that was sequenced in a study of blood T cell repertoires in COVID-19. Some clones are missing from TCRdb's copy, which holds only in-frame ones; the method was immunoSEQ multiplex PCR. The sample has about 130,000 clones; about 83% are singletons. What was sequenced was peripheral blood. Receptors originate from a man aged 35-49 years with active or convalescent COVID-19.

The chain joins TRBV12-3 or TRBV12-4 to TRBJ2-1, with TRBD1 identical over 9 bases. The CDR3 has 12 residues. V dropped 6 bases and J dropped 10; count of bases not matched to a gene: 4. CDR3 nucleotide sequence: TGTGCCAGCAGCCAAACAGGGGGCGAGCAGTTCTTC. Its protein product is CASSQTGGEQFF.

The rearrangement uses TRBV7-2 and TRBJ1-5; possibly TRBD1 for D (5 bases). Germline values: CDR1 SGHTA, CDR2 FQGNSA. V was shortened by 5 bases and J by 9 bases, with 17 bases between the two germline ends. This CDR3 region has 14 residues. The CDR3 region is CASSDRTLSPPQHF. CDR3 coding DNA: TGTGCCAGCAGCGACCGGACACTATCCCCGCCCCAGCATTTT.

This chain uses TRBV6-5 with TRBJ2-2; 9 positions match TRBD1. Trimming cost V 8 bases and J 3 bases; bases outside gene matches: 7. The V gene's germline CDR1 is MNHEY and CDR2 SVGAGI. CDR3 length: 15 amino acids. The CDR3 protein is CASRRTGVDTGELFF. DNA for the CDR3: TGTGCCAGCCGGAGGACAGGGGTCGACACCGGGGAGCTGTTTTTT.

The CDR3 reads CASPQVPGLAASTDTQYF. The CDR3 nucleotides read TGTGCCAGCCCCCAGGTGCCAGGTCTAGCCGCTAGCACAGATACGCAGTATTTT. V gene TRBV18 combines with J gene TRBJ2-3, with D possibly TRBD2 on 5 matching bases. This CDR3 is 18 amino acids long. The germline gives CDR1 KGHSH, CDR2 LQKENI. Trimming cost V 8 bases and J 0 bases, with 24 bases left between them.

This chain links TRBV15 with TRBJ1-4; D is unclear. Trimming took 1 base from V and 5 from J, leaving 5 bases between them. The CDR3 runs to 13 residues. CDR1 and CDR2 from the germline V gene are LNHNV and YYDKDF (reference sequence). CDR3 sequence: CATSRGLNEKLFF. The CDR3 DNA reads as TGTGCCACCAGCAGAGGTCTAAATGAAAAACTGTTTTTT. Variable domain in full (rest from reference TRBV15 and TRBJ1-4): DAMVIQNPRYQVTQFGKPVTLSCSQTLNHNVMYWYQQKSSQAPKLLFHYYDKDFNNEADTPDNFQSRRPNTSFCFLDIRSPGLGDTAMYLCATSRGLNEKLFFGSGTQLSVL.

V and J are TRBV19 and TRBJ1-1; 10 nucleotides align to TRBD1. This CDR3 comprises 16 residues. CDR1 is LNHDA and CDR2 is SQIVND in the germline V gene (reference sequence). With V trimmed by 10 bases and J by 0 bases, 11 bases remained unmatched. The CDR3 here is CATNPGTGDMNTEAFF. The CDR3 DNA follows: TGTGCCACCAATCCCGGGACAGGGGACATGAACACTGAAGCTTTCTTT.

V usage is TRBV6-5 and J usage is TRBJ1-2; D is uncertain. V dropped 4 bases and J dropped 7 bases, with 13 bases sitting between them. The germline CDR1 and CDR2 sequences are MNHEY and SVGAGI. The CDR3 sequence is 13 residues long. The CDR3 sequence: CASSLRQAGGYTF. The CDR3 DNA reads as TGTGCCAGCAGTTTGCGGCAGGCGGGTGGCTACACCTTC.

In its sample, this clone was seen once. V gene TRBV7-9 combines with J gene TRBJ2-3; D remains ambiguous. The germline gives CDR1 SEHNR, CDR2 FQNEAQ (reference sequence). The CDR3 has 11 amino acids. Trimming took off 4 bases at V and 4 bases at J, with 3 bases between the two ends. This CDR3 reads CASSSADTQYF. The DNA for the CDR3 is TGTGCCAGCAGCTCGGCAGATACGCAGTATTTT.

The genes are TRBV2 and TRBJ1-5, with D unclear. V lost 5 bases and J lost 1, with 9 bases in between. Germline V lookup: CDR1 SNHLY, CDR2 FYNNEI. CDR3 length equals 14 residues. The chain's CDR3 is CASSLVRSNQPQHF. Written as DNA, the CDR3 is TGTGCCAGCAGTCTGGTCAGAAGCAATCAGCCCCAGCATTTT.

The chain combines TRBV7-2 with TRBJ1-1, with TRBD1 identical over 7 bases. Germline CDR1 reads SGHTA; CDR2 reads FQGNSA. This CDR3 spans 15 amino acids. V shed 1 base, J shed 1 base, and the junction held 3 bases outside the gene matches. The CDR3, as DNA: TGTGCCAGCAGCTTAGAAGACAGGGCGAACACTGAAGCTTTCTTT. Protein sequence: CASSLEDRANTEAFF.

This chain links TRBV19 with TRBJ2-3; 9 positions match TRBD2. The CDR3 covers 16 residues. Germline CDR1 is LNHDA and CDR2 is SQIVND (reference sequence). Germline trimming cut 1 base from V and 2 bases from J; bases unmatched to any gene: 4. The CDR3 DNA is TGTGCCAGTAGTATAGGAGCGGGGGGACCCACAGATACGCAGTATTTT. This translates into CASSIGAGGPTDTQYF. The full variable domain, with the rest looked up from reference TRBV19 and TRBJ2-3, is DGGITQSPKYLFRKEGQNVTLSCEQNLNHDAMYWYRQDPGQGLRLIYYSQIVNDFQKGDIAEGYSVSREKKESFPLTVTSAQKNPTAFYLCASSIGAGGPTDTQYFGPGTRLTVL.

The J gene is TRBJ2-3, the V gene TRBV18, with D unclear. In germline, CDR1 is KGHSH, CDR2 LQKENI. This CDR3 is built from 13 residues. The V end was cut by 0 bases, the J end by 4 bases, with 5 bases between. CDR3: CASSPPASDTQYF. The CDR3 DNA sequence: TGTGCCAGCTCACCACCGGCATCAGATACGCAGTATTTT.

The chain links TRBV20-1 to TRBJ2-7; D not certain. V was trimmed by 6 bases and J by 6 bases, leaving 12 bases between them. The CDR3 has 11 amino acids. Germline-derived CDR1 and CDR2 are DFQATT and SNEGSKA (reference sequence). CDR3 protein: CSALSGFEQYF. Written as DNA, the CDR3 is TGCAGTGCGCTATCCGGGTTCGAGCAGTACTTC.

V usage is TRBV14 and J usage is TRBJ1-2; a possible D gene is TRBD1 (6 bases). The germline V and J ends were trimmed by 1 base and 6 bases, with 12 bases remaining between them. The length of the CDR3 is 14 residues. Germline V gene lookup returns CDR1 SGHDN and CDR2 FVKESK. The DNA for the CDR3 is TGTGCCAGCAGCCAAGTCCGGGACACCCATGGCTACACCTTC. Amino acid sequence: CASSQVRDTHGYTF.